The clone carrying this T cell receptor beta chain was found once. The data derive from a study of blood T cell repertoires in COVID-19. Study in general: Sites across the United States, Italy and Spain contributed samples from acute and convalescent COVID-19.

V dropped 5 bases and J dropped 7 bases, with 8 bases sitting between them. The CDR3 sequence is 11 residues long. Libraries were prepared by immunoSEQ multiplex PCR; TCRdb keeps only in-frame clonotypes and omits some of them. The sample includes roughly 280,000 clones, roughly 86% of them seen just once. The J gene is TRBJ1-1, the V gene TRBV12-3 or TRBV12-4; D possibly corresponds to TRBD1 (6 bases). The TCR originated in a woman aged 55-69 years who had recovered from COVID-19. Material for sequencing was PBMCs or T cells enriched from blood (not recorded which). CDR3: CASSQGSEAFF. CDR3 nucleotides: TGTGCCAGCAGTCAGGGGAGTGAAGCTTTCTTT.